Following are 5 T cell receptor beta chains from one sample sequenced in a study of T cell responses to AZD1222 COVID-19 vaccine. Only in-frame clones appear in the TCRdb table, and some are missing; sequencing was by immunoSEQ multiplex PCR. The table has around 120,000 clones, over 75% seen once. Sample: peripheral blood, taken on day 0 of AZD1222 vaccination. Receptor source: an adult in good health.

The rearrangement joins TRBV6-5 to TRBJ2-3, with 7 bases lining up with TRBD1. The CDR3 has 14 amino acids. Trimming at V came to 5 bases and at J to 6 bases, leaving 8 bases not matched to a gene. Germline values: CDR1 MNHEY, CDR2 SVGAGI. CDR3 in amino acids: CASSLQGVWDTQYF. CDR3 nucleotides: TGTGCCAGCAGTCTCCAGGGGGTGTGGGATACGCAGTATTTT.

Comment on this clone: This sample includes further DNA sequences coding for the same CDR3. The V call is TRBV6-5, the J call TRBJ2-7, with D perhaps matching TRBD2 (5 bases). The CDR3 consists of 13 residues. V was clipped by 2 bases and J by 3 bases, with 8 bases between them. Germline-derived CDR1 and CDR2 are MNHEY and SVGAGI. The CDR3 here is CASSYGRGYEQYF. The DNA for the CDR3 is TGTGCCAGCAGTTACGGACGGGGCTACGAGCAGTACTTC.

The J gene is TRBJ1-1, the V gene TRBV15, with TRBD1 as a possible D gene (6 bases). The V gene lost 3 bases and the J gene lost 8 bases, with 13 bases spanning the gap. Looked up from germline, CDR1 is LNHNV and CDR2 is YYDKDF (reference sequence). The CDR3 extends over 13 amino acids. The CDR3 sequence is CATSRTGPEEAFF. The CDR3 nucleotides are TGTGCCACCAGCAGGACAGGACCCGAAGAAGCTTTCTTT. Looking up the rest from reference TRBV15 and TRBJ1-1 gives the full variable domain: DAMVIQNPRYQVTQFGKPVTLSCSQTLNHNVMYWYQQKSSQAPKLLFHYYDKDFNNEADTPDNFQSRRPNTSFCFLDIRSPGLGDTAMYLCATSRTGPEEAFFGQGTRLTVV.

This clone came up once. The chain combines TRBV25-1 with TRBJ1-2; D is perhaps TRBD1 (6 bases). V lost 5 bases and J lost 1, with 11 bases in between. CDR3 length: 14 amino acids. CDR1 is MGHDK, CDR2 SYGVNS, per germline. The DNA for the CDR3 is TGTGCCAGCAGTAGGGGGGGAGGTAACTATGGCTACACCTTC. Amino acids: CASSRGGGNYGYTF.

The chain couples TRBV7-3 to TRBJ2-7, with D perhaps matching TRBD1 (6 bases). The V gene's germline CDR1 is SGHTA and CDR2 FQGTGA. CDR3 length: 15 residues. V was pared by 2 bases and J by 0 bases, with 11 bases between. The DNA for the CDR3 is TGTGCCAGCAGCTTATACGCAGGGGTCTCCTACGAGCAGTACTTC. Its translation is CASSLYAGVSYEQYF.